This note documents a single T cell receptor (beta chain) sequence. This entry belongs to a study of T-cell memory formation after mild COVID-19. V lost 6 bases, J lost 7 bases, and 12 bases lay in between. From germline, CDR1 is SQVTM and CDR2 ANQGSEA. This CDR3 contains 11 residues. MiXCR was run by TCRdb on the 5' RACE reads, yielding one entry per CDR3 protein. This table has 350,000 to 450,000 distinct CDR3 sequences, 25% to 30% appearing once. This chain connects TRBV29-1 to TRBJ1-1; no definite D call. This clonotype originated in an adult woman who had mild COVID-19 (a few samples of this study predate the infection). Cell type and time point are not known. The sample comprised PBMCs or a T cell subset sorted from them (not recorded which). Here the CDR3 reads CSVIRIGEAFF. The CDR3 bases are TGCAGCGTCATTCGTATAGGTGAAGCTTTCTTT. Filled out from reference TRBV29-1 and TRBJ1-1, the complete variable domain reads SAVISQKPSRDICQRGTSLTIQCQVDSQVTMMFWYRQQPGQSLTLIATANQGSEATYESGFVIDKFPISRPNLTFSTLTVSNMSPEDSSIYLCSVIRIGEAFFGQGTRLTVV.